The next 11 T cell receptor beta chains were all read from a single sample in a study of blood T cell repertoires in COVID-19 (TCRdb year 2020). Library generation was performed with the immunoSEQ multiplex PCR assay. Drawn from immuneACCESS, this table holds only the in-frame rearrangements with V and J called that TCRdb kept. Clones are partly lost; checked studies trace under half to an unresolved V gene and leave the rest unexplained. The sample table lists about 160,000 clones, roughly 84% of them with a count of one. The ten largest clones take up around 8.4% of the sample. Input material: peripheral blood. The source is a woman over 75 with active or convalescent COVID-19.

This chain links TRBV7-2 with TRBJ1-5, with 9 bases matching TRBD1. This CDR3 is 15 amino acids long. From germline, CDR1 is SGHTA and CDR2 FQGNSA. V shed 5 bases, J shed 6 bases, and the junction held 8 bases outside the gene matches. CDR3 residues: CASSPGQGSLQPQHF. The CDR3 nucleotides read TGTGCCAGCAGCCCGGGACAGGGTTCCCTTCAGCCCCAGCATTTT.

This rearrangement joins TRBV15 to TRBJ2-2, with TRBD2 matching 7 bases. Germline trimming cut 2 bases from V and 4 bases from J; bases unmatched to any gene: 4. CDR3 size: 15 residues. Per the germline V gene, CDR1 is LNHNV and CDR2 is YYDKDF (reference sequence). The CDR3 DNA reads TGTGCCACCAGCAGAAGCGGGGCGGGCACCGGGGAGCTGTTTTTT. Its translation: CATSRSGAGTGELFF.

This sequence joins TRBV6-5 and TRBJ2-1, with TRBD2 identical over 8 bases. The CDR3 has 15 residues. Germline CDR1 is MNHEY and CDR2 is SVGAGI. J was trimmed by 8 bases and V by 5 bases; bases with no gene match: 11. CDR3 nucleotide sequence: TGTGCCAGCAGTCTGCAAGCGGGGGCCTCGTATGAGCAGTTCTTC. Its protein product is CASSLQAGASYEQFF.

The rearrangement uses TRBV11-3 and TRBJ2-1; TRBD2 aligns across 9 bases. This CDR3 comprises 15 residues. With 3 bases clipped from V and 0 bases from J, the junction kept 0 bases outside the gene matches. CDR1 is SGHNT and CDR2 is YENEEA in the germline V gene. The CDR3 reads CASSFSGGSYNEQFF. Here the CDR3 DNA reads TGTGCCAGCAGCTTTAGCGGGGGCTCCTACAATGAGCAGTTCTTC.

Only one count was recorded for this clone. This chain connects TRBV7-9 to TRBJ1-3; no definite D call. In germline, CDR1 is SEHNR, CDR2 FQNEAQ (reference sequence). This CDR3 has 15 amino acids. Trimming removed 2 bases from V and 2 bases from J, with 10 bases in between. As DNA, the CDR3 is TGTGCCAGCAGCTTACGTGGGCCCACTGGAAACACCATATATTTT. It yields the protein CASSLRGPTGNTIYF.

CDR3 amino acids: CASSLDSAWQGARETQYF. The CDR3 DNA follows: TGTGCCAGCAGCTTAGATTCGGCTTGGCAGGGGGCGCGGGAGACCCAGTACTTC. The chain couples TRBV11-2 to TRBJ2-5; TRBD1 agrees at 8 bases. With 0 bases clipped from V and 5 bases from J, the junction kept 14 bases outside the gene matches. Germline V lookup: CDR1 SGHAT, CDR2 FQNNGV. CDR3 size: 18 residues. Full variable domain (remainder filled in from reference TRBV11-2 and TRBJ2-5): EAGVAQSPRYKIIEKRQSVAFWCNPISGHATLYWYQQILGQGPKLLIQFQNNGVVDDSQLPKDRFSAERLKGVDSTLKIQPAKLEDSAVYLCASSLDSAWQGARETQYFGPGTRLLVL.

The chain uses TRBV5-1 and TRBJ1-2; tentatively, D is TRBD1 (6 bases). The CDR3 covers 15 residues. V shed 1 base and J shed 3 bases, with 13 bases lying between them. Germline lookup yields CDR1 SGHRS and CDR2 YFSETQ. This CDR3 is CASSLFGTQDYGYTF. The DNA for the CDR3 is TGCGCCAGCAGCTTGTTCGGGACACAAGACTATGGCTACACCTTC.

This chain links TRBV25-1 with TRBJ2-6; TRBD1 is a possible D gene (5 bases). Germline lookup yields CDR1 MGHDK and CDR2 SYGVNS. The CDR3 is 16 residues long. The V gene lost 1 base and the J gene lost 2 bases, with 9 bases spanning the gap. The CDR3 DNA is TGTGCCAGCAGTGAATTTGGGGCTACTGGGGCCAACGTCCTGACTTTC. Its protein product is CASSEFGATGANVLTF.

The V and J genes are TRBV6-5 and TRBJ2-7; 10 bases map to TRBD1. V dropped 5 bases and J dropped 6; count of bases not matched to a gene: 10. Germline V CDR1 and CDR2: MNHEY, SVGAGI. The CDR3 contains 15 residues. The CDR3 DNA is TGTGCCAGCAGTCGTTCTATCGACAGGGGGCGCGAGCAGTACTTC. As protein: CASSRSIDRGREQYF.

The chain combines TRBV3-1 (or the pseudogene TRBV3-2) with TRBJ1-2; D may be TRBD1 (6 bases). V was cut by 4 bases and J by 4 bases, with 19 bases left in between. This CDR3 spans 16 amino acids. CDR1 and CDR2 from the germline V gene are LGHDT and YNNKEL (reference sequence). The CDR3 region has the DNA TGTGCCAGCAGCCTCCACGGGGCTTCAGGGGCCTATGGCTACACCTTC. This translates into CASSLHGASGAYGYTF.

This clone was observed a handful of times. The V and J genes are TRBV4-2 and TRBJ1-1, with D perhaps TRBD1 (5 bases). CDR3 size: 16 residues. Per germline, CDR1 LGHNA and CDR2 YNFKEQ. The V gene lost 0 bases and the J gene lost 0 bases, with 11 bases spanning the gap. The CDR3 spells CASSQDTGPLNTEAFF. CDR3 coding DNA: TGTGCCAGCAGCCAAGATACAGGCCCCTTGAACACTGAAGCTTTCTTT.